Listed below are T cell receptor beta chains from one sample, sequenced in a study of shared clonotypes between healthy human individuals. Sequencing used immunoSEQ multiplex PCR; TCRdb keeps in-frame clones, though not all of them. The repertoire includes 2 million to 2.5 million clones, more than 90% of them detected once, and about 0.13% sits in the top ten. Sample: naive CD4+ T cells sorted from blood. The receptors stem from a man between 18 and 35 years old in good health. CDR3s include the opening cysteine and the closing phenylalanine or tryptophan. A D gene is named only where the DNA matches it firmly. The size field is filled for only some rows; it gives once, few, many or a size class.

J gene | clone size | D gene | V gene | CDR3 protein | CDR3 DNA
TRBJ1-4 | - | - | TRBV2 | CASSEVEKLFF | TGTGCCAGCAGTGAAGTTGAAAAACTGTTTTTT
TRBJ1-2 | once | - | TRBV6-1 | CASSSEEGYGYTF | TGTGCCAGCAGTTCGGAGGAGGGCTATGGCTACACCTTC
TRBJ1-3 | - | - | TRBV2 | CASSRSGVPGNTIYF | TGTGCCAGCAGTAGATCAGGGGTACCTGGAAACACCATATATTTT
TRBJ2-5 | - | TRBD2 | TRBV28 | CASSPSGGPETQYF | TGTGCCAGCAGTCCTAGCGGGGGGCCGGAGACCCAGTACTTC
TRBJ2-1 | - | TRBD2 | TRBV18 | CASSPPTMTSGSNNEQFF | TGTGCCAGCTCACCACCAACTATGACTAGCGGGAGTAATAATGAGCAGTTCTTC
TRBJ2-2 | once | - | TRBV25-1 | CASSRGQGTGELFF | TGTGCCAGCAGCCGGGGTCAGGGGACCGGGGAGCTGTTTTTT
TRBJ1-5 | - | - | TRBV6-1 | CASTQESNQPQHF | TGTGCCAGCACCCAGGAAAGCAATCAGCCCCAGCATTTT
TRBJ2-5 | - | TRBD2 | TRBV6-1 | CASSGGASGPRETQYF | TGTGCCAGCAGTGGTGGGGCTAGCGGGCCTCGGGAGACCCAGTACTTC
TRBJ1-4 | - | - | TRBV2 | CASRLTASTEKLFF | TGTGCCAGCAGGCTGACAGCGTCGACTGAAAAACTGTTTTTT
TRBJ2-5 | - | - | TRBV30 | CAWTGVKTQYF | TGTGCCTGGACAGGGGTAAAGACCCAGTACTTC